The clone carrying this TCR beta chain was seen many times. CDR3 length: 14 residues. CDR1 SNHLY and CDR2 FYNNEI come from the germline V gene. Trimming took 4 bases from V and 0 from J, leaving 9 bases between them. The sample is drawn from a study of T cells in Graves' hyperthyroidism and ophthalmopathy. Overall study: Peripheral blood draws took place at initial diagnosis, ahead of any treatment.

Patients showing uncontrolled infection, other autoimmune disease, pregnancy or lactation were ineligible. RNA transcripts were the template for amplifying TCR beta CDR3 regions. During a first-round RT-PCR of the TCR CDR3, the HTBI primer set was used. TCRdb reprocessed the multiplex PCR reads via MiXCR and lists one record per CDR3 protein. The repertoire includes approximately 210,000 distinct CDR3 sequences, 17% of them detected once, and 50% sits in the top ten. Material for sequencing was blood. The gene calls are TRBV2 and TRBJ2-5, with D possibly being TRBD2 (5 bases). The TCR was taken from a man in his fifties or sixties with Graves' hyperthyroidism. CDR3 in DNA: TGTGCCAGCAGTGGAGCGGTTTACCAAGAGACCCAGTACTTC. It specifies CASSGAVYQETQYF. The whole variable domain, filled in from reference TRBV2 and TRBJ2-5, reads EPEVTQTPSHQVTQMGQEVILRCVPISNHLYFYWYRQILGQKVEFLVSFYNNEISEKSEIFDDQFSVERPDGSNFTLKIRSTKLEDSAMYFCASSGAVYQETQYFGPGTRLLVL.